This T cell receptor (beta chain) was obtained from a study of technical replicates of blood from several donors. The V segment lost 2 bases and the J segment 3 bases; nucleotides outside the gene matches: 8. The CDR3 runs to 18 residues. CDR1 SGHRS and CDR2 YFSETQ come from the germline V gene. Clones were sequenced by immunoSEQ multiplex PCR, and TCRdb holds only the in-frame ones, with some missing. The repertoire holds more than 45,000 clones, with 90% to 95% as singletons. This chain connects TRBV5-1 to TRBJ2-6; 10 bases line up with TRBD1. What was sequenced was PBMCs. The TCR originated in a human donor in good health. Some clones in this sample may be carry-over from other donors' samples. In DNA, the CDR3 is TGCGCCAGCAGCTTTTCCGGGACAGGGGAGTTTGGGGCCAACGTCCTGACTTTC. Protein sequence: CASSFSGTGEFGANVLTF.